Below are 7 T cell receptor beta chains sequenced from a single sample in a study of shared clonotypes between healthy human individuals. As defined, naive CD8 cells were CD45RO-negative and positively selected for CCR7, with terminally differentiated effector memory CD45RA+ cells excluded. The method was immunoSEQ multiplex PCR; TCRdb's version includes in-frame clones alone and lacks a portion of them. The sample has about 650,000 clones; about 95% are singletons. The specimen was naive CD8+ T cells sorted from blood. The receptors originated from a woman aged 30 to 39 in good health.

The V call is TRBV7-9, the J call TRBJ1-5, with 9 bases identical to TRBD1. V trimming: 5 bases; J trimming: 2 bases; junction bases outside the gene matches: 10. This CDR3 region has 17 residues. Germline CDR1 is SEHNR and CDR2 is FQNEAQ (reference sequence). CDR3 residues: CASSKYKTGGRNQPQHF. The CDR3, as DNA: TGTGCCAGCAGCAAATACAAGACAGGGGGTCGCAATCAGCCCCAGCATTTT.

The genes are TRBV29-1 and TRBJ1-1; 8 nucleotides align to TRBD1. Germline V gives CDR1 SQVTM, CDR2 ANQGSEA. The junction had 6 bases not matched to a gene; V was cut back by 6 bases and J by 6 bases. This CDR3 has 12 residues. The chain's CDR3 is CSVMTGDPEAFF. The CDR3 DNA is TGCAGCGTGATGACAGGGGACCCTGAAGCTTTCTTT.

J is TRBJ2-7 and V is TRBV6-1; D possibly corresponds to TRBD2 (5 bases). Germline V lookup: CDR1 MNHNS, CDR2 SASEGT. Trimming removed 0 bases from V and 3 bases from J, with 12 bases in between. CDR3 length: 15 amino acids. This CDR3 is CASSEALRGLYEQYF. CDR3 coding DNA: TGTGCCAGCAGTGAAGCGCTCCGGGGTCTCTACGAGCAGTACTTC.

Here the CDR3 reads CASSPRPGTYEQYF. The DNA for the CDR3 is TGTGCCAGCAGCCCTCGGCCGGGAACCTACGAGCAGTACTTC. This chain uses TRBV9 with TRBJ2-7; tentatively, D is TRBD2 (5 bases). With 4 bases removed from V and 2 bases from J, the gap between germline ends came to 13 bases. CDR1 SGDLS and CDR2 YYNGEE come from the germline V gene. The CDR3 runs 14 residues.

V usage is TRBV7-2 and J usage is TRBJ1-3, with D perhaps matching TRBD1 (6 bases). The CDR3 has 15 residues. Germline loops: CDR1 SGHTA, CDR2 FQGNSA. Trimming removed 5 bases at V and 0 bases at J, with 11 bases between. The CDR3 here is CASSPDRTSGNTIYF. The CDR3 nucleotides are TGTGCCAGCAGCCCTGACAGGACCTCTGGAAACACCATATATTTT.

The gene calls are TRBV29-1 and TRBJ2-7, with 7 bases aligning to TRBD1. V gave up 3 bases and J gave up 3 bases; unmatched junction bases: 5. Germline CDR1 and CDR2: SQVTM and ANQGSEA. The CDR3 sequence is 13 residues long. CDR3 amino acids: CSVDEGQHYEQYF. The CDR3 nucleotides read TGCAGCGTTGATGAGGGACAGCACTACGAGCAGTACTTC.

V gene TRBV11-2 combines with J gene TRBJ2-7; weak D call: TRBD1 (5 bases). Germline CDR1 reads SGHAT; CDR2 reads FQNNGV. The CDR3 sequence is 15 residues long. Trimming shortened V by 3 bases and J by 0 bases, and 12 bases separated the two germline ends. DNA of the CDR3: TGTGCCAGCAGCTTTCAAGGACACGGCTCCTACGAGCAGTACTTC. This gives the protein CASSFQGHGSYEQYF. The full variable domain, its missing parts supplied by reference TRBV11-2 and TRBJ2-7, is EAGVAQSPRYKIIEKRQSVAFWCNPISGHATLYWYQQILGQGPKLLIQFQNNGVVDDSQLPKDRFSAERLKGVDSTLKIQPAKLEDSAVYLCASSFQGHGSYEQYFGPGTRLTVT.